These 2 T cell receptor beta chains came from one sample sequenced in a study of cytomegalovirus exposure and HLA in healthy donors. PCR used 60 Vbeta primers and 13 Jbeta primers. The protocol was immunoSEQ multiplex PCR, while the TCRdb copy is restricted to in-frame clones and leaves out a portion. The data hold hundreds of thousands of clones, with over 65% observed a single time. The material sequenced was PBMCs. The origin of the receptors is an older woman in good health and CMV-seropositive.

About this clone: Compared with germline, one end of the junction differs, possibly owing to a read error. V usage is TRBV10-3 and J usage is TRBJ1-1; TRBD1 aligns across 7 bases. The germline CDR1 and CDR2 sequences are ENHRY and SYGVKD. CDR3 size: 13 residues. The CDR3: CASSEGTDYYAFF. The CDR3 DNA follows: TGTGCCAGCAGTGAAGGGACAGACTACTACGCTTTCTTT.

The table lists this clone with a few counts. V and J are TRBV6-1 and TRBJ1-1; D unresolved. Trimming cost V 7 bases and J 5 bases, with 11 bases left between them. The CDR3 runs to 12 residues. Germline V lookup: CDR1 MNHNS, CDR2 SASEGT. CDR3 in DNA: TGTGCCAGCAAACCCCGGGGAACTGAAGCTTTCTTT. Amino acids: CASKPRGTEAFF.